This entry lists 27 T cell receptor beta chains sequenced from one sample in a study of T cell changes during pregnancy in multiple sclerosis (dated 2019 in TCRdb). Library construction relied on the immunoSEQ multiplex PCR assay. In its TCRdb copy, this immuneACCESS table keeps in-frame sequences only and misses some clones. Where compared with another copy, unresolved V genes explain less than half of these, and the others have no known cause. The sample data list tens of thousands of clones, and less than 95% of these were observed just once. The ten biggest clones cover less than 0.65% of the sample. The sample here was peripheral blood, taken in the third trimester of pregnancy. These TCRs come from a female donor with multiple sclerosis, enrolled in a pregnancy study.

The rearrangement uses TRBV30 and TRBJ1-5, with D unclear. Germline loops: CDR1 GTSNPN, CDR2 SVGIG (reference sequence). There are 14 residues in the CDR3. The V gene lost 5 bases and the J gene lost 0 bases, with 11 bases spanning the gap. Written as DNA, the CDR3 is TGTGCCTGGGCGATGCTGAATAGCAATCAGCCCCAGCATTTT. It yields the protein CAWAMLNSNQPQHF.

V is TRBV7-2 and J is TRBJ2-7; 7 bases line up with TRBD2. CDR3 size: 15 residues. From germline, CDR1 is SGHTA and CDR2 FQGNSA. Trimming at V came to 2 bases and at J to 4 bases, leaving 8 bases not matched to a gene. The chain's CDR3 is CASSLKGGSEYEQYF. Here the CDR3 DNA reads TGTGCCAGCAGCTTAAAGGGAGGGTCGGAGTACGAGCAGTACTTC.

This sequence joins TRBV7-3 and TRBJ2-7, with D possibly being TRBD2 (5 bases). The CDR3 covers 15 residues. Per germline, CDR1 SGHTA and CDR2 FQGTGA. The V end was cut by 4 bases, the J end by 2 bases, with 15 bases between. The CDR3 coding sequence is TGTGCCAGCAGCTCAAGCGGTAATAAAGCCTACGAGCAGTACTTC. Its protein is CASSSSGNKAYEQYF.

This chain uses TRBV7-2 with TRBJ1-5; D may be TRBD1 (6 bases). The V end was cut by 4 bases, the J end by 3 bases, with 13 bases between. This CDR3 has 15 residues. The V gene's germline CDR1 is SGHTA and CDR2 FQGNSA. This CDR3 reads CASSSRGGLNQPQHF. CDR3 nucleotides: TGTGCCAGCAGCTCACGGGGGGGCCTCAATCAGCCCCAGCATTTT.

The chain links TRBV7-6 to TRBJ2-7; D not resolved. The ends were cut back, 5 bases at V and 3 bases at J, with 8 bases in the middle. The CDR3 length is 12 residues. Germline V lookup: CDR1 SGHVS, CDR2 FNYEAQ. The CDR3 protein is CASSESHYEQYF. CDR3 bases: TGTGCCAGCAGCGAGAGCCACTACGAGCAGTACTTC.

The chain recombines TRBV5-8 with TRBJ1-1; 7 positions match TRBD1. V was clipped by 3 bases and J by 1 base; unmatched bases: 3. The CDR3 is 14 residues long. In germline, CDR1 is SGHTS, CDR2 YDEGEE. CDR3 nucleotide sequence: TGTGCCAGCAGCTCTGGACAGGCGAACACTGAAGCTTTCTTT. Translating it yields CASSSGQANTEAFF.

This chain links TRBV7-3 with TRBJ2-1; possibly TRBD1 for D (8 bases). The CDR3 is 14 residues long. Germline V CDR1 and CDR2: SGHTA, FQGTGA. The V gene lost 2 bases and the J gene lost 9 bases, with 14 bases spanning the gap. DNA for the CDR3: TGTGCCAGCAGCTTAGGACAGGGCGGGGGTGAGCAGTTCTTC. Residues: CASSLGQGGGEQFF.

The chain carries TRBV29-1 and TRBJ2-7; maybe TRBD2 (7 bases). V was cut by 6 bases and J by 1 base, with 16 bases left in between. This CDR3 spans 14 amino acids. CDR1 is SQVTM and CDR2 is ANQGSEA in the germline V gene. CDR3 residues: CSVVGGLHSYEQYF. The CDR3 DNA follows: TGCAGCGTCGTGGGGGGGCTGCATTCCTACGAGCAGTACTTC.

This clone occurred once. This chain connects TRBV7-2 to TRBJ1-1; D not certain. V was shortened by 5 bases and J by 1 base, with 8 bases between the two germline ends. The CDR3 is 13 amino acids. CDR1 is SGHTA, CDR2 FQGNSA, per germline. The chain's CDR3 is CASSATGNTEAFF. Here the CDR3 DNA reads TGTGCCAGCAGCGCCACGGGGAACACTGAAGCTTTCTTT.

The CDR3 is CASSFGSYTEAFF. The CDR3 bases are TGTGCCAGCAGCTTTGGTAGTTACACTGAAGCTTTCTTT. This rearrangement joins TRBV11-2 to TRBJ1-1; no reliable D call. From germline, CDR1 is SGHAT and CDR2 FQNNGV. The CDR3 consists of 13 residues. The V gene lost 3 bases and the J gene lost 3 bases, with 8 bases spanning the gap.

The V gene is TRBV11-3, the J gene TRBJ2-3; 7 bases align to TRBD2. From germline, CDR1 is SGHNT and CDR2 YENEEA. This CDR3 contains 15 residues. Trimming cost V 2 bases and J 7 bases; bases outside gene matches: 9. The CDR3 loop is CASSLNWTSIHTQYF. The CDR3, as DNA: TGTGCCAGCAGCTTAAATTGGACTAGTATACATACGCAGTATTTT.

Here the CDR3 reads CASSLGDRGPGETQYF. CDR3 in DNA: TGTGCCAGCAGCTTAGGTGACAGGGGGCCGGGGGAGACCCAGTACTTC. The rearrangement links TRBV7-9 to TRBJ2-5, with 10 bases identical to TRBD1. Germline CDR1 SEHNR, CDR2 FQNEAQ (reference sequence). The CDR3 contains 16 residues. Trimming cost V 1 base and J 5 bases; bases outside gene matches: 7.

CDR3 nucleotide sequence: TGCGCCAGCAGTCTACAGGTTAATGAAAAACTGTTTTTT. Translation gives CASSLQVNEKLFF. This chain links TRBV4-1 with TRBJ1-4; D is possibly TRBD1 (5 bases). The CDR3 length is 13 residues. Trimming left V 6 bases short and J 4 bases short, with 9 bases between. Germline CDR1 and CDR2: MGHRA and YSYEKL.

The DNA for the CDR3 is TGTGCCAGTAGACGGACGGGGGAGGAGACCCAGTACTTC. Protein sequence: CASRRTGEETQYF. The chain links TRBV19 to TRBJ2-5; possible D gene TRBD2, 6 bases. The germline V and J ends were trimmed by 6 bases and 5 bases, with 13 bases remaining between them. Germline V gene sequence: CDR1 LNHDA, CDR2 SQIVND (reference sequence). The CDR3 is 13 amino acids.

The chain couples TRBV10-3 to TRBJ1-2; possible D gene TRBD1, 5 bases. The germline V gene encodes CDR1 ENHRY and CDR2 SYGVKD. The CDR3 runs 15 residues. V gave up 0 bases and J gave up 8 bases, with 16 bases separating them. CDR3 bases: TGTGCCATCAGTGAGTCGGGGGGGAGCCTCGGAGGCTACACCTTC. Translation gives CAISESGGSLGGYTF.

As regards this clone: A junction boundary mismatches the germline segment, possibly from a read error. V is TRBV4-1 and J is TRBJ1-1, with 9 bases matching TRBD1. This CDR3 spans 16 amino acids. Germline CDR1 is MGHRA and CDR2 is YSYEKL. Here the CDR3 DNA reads TGCGCCAGCAGCAAAGACAGGGGGATTGTGAACACTGAAGCTTTCTTT. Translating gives CASSKDRGIVNTEAFF.

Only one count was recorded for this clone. CDR3 residues: CASSPLSTVNTEAFF. CDR3 DNA sequence: TGTGCCAGCAGCCCCCTCTCAACAGTGAACACTGAAGCTTTCTTT. This chain links TRBV5-4 with TRBJ1-1; D remains unclear. Trimming removed 4 bases at V and 0 bases at J, with 13 bases between. The CDR3 is 15 amino acids. Germline V CDR1 and CDR2: SGHNT, YYREEE (reference sequence).

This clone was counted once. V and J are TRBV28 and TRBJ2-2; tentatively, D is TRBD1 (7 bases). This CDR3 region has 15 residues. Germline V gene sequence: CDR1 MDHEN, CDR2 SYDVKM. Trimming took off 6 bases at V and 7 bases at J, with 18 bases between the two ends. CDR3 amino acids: CASRASGGGSGELFF. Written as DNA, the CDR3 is TGTGCCAGCAGGGCTAGTGGAGGGGGCAGCGGGGAGCTGTTTTTT.

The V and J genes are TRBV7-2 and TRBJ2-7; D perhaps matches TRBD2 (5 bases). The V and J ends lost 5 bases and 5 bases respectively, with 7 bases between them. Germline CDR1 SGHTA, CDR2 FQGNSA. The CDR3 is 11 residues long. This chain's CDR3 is CASSRDHEQYF. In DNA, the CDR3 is TGTGCCAGCAGCCGGGATCACGAGCAGTACTTC.

The CDR3 spells CASSVVPRGDIQYF. The DNA for the CDR3 is TGTGCCAGCAGCGTAGTCCCCCGGGGGGACATTCAGTACTTC. The genes are TRBV9 and TRBJ2-4; TRBD2 agrees at 7 bases. From germline, CDR1 is SGDLS and CDR2 YYNGEE. Losses at the gene ends were 0 bases for V and 8 bases for J; bases not matched to a gene: 5. The CDR3 totals 14 residues. Filled out from reference TRBV9 and TRBJ2-4, the complete variable domain reads DSGVTQTPKHLITATGQRVTLRCSPRSGDLSVYWYQQSLDQGLQFLIQYYNGEERAKGNILERFSAQQFPDLHSELNLSSLELGDSALYFCASSVVPRGDIQYFGAGTRLSVL.

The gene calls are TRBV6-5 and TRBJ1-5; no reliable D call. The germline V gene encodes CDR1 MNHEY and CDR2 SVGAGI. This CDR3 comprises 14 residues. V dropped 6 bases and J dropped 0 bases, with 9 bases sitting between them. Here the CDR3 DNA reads TGTGCCAGCAGCACAGCTTATAGCAATCAGCCCCAGCATTTT. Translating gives CASSTAYSNQPQHF.

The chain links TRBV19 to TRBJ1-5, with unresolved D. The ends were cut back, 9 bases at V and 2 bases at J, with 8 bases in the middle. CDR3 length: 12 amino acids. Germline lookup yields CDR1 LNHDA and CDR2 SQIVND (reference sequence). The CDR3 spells CASRERNQPQHF. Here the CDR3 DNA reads TGTGCCAGCCGGGAACGCAATCAGCCCCAGCATTTT.

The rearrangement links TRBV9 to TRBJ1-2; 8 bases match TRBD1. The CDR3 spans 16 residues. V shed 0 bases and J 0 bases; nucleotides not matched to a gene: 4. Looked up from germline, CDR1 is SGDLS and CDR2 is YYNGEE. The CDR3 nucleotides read TGTGCCAGCAGCGTAGCTACAGGGGGTACTAACTATGGCTACACCTTC. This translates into CASSVATGGTNYGYTF.

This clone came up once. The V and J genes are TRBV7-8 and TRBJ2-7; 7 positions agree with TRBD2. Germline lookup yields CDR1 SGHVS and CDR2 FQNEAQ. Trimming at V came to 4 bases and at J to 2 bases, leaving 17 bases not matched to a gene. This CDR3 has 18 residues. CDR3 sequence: CASSSRTRTSFEAYEQYF. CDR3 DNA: TGTGCCAGCAGCTCACGCACCAGGACTAGTTTTGAAGCCTACGAGCAGTACTTC.

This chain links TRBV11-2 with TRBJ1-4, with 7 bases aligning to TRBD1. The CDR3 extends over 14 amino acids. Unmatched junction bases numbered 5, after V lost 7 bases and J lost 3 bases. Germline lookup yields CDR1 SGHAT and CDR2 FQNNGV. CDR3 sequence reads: CASNNRGANEKLFF. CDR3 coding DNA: TGTGCCAGCAATAACAGGGGAGCTAATGAAAAACTGTTTTTT.

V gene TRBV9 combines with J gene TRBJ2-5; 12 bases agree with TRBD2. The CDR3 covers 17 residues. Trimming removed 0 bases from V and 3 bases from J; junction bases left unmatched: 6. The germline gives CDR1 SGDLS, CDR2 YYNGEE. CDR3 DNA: TGTGCCAGCAGCGTAGATCTAGCGGGGGGGCTGGAAGAGACCCAGTACTTC. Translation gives CASSVDLAGGLEETQYF.

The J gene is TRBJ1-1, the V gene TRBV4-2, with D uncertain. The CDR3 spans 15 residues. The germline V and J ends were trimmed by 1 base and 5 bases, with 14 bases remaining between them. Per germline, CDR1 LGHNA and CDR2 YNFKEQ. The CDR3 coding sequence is TGTGCCAGCAGCCAAGGTTCCCTACCGGGGACTGAAGCTTTCTTT. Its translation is CASSQGSLPGTEAFF.